One and the same sample provided the 15 T cell receptor beta chains below, sequenced in a study of cytomegalovirus exposure and HLA in healthy donors. A multiplex PCR was run with 60 Vbeta primers and 13 Jbeta primers. TCRdb's table, derived via immunoSEQ multiplex PCR, lists solely in-frame clones and lacks some. In the table there are roughly 150,000 clones, around 75% of which are singletons. The sequenced sample consisted of PBMCs. The receptors come from a man younger than 30 in good health and CMV-seropositive.

CDR3 bases: TGTGCCAGCAGCCCCAGCTCCTACGAGCAGTACTTC. This translates into CASSPSSYEQYF. V is TRBV14 and J is TRBJ2-7; D not resolved. The V gene's germline CDR1 is SGHDN and CDR2 FVKESK. The CDR3 runs to 12 residues. Between the trimmed V and J ends, which lost 4 bases and 0 bases, there was a span of 4 bases.

The V gene is TRBV14, the J gene TRBJ2-3, with 9 bases aligning to TRBD2. CDR3 length equals 18 residues. J gave up 0 bases and V 0 bases, and 7 bases lay outside the gene matches. Germline assignment: CDR1 SGHDN and CDR2 FVKESK. CDR3 sequence (DNA): TGTGCCAGCAGCCAAGAATGGGGGCTAGCGGGAAGCACAGATACGCAGTATTTT. It codes for CASSQEWGLAGSTDTQYF.

This chain connects TRBV11-1 to TRBJ2-7; maybe TRBD2 (5 bases). The CDR3 sequence is 15 residues long. Trimming left V 2 bases short and J 1 base short, with 12 bases between. From germline, CDR1 is SGHAT and CDR2 FQDESV (reference sequence). CDR3 region: CASSLQSGRSYEQYF. In DNA form, the CDR3 reads TGTGCCAGCAGCTTACAGAGCGGCCGTTCCTACGAGCAGTACTTC. The full variable domain, in which reference TRBV11-1 and TRBJ2-7 provide the parts outside the CDR3, is EAEVAQSPRYKITEKSQAVAFWCDPISGHATLYWYRQILGQGPELLVQFQDESVVDDSQLPKDRFSAERLKGVDSTLKIQPAELGDSAMYLCASSLQSGRSYEQYFGPGTRLTVT.

The chain links TRBV29-1 to TRBJ2-3; 7 bases are a match to TRBD2. Germline CDR1 and CDR2: SQVTM and ANQGSEA. The CDR3 spans 13 residues. Trimming cost V 4 bases and J 6 bases; bases outside gene matches: 7. The CDR3 DNA is TGCAGCGTTGCCAATGTGGGAGGGGATACGCAGTATTTT. Translated: CSVANVGGDTQYF.

V is TRBV4-1 and J is TRBJ1-1; 10 bases agree with TRBD1. This CDR3 region has 17 residues. Per germline, CDR1 MGHRA and CDR2 YSYEKL. J gave up 0 bases and V 2 bases, and 6 bases lay outside the gene matches. CDR3 nucleotides: TGCGCCAGCAGCCAATCCGGGACAGGGGCTTTGAACACTGAAGCTTTCTTT. It yields the protein CASSQSGTGALNTEAFF.

The V and J genes are TRBV27 and TRBJ2-5; 10 bases agree with TRBD2. Germline V gives CDR1 MNHEY, CDR2 SMNVEV (reference sequence). Trimming removed 5 bases from V and 5 bases from J; junction bases left unmatched: 5. CDR3 length: 14 amino acids. The chain's CDR3 is CASSPLAGAETQYF. In DNA, the CDR3 is TGTGCCAGCAGTCCTCTAGCGGGAGCGGAGACCCAGTACTTC.

This rearrangement joins TRBV7-8 to TRBJ2-7, with a possible D match to TRBD2 (7 bases). This CDR3 comprises 14 residues. V lost 2 bases to trimming and J lost 9 bases, with 17 bases between them. The germline V gene has CDR1 SGHVS and CDR2 FQNEAQ. The CDR3 region is CASSLSGGGWWQYF. In DNA form, the CDR3 reads TGTGCCAGCAGCTTATCGGGGGGCGGGTGGTGGCAGTACTTC.

The chain employs TRBV6-5 and TRBJ2-5, with D possibly matching TRBD2 (6 bases). V was trimmed by 1 base and J by 2 bases, leaving 8 bases between them. The germline V gene has CDR1 MNHEY and CDR2 SVGAGI. The CDR3 length is 14 residues. The chain's CDR3 is CASSYFAGQETQYF. The DNA for the CDR3 is TGTGCCAGCAGTTACTTTGCGGGGCAAGAGACCCAGTACTTC.

This chain connects TRBV7-2 to TRBJ2-7, with D maybe TRBD2 (6 bases). V lost 4 bases, J lost 6 bases, and 13 bases lay in between. Germline values: CDR1 SGHTA, CDR2 FQGNSA. The CDR3 contains 13 residues. CDR3 coding DNA: TGTGCCAGCAGCTCGACTAGTAGCTCCGAGCAGTACTTC. Protein sequence: CASSSTSSSEQYF.

J is TRBJ1-3 and V is TRBV28; D remains ambiguous. CDR3 length: 15 amino acids. Germline assignment: CDR1 MDHEN and CDR2 SYDVKM. Trimming pared 2 bases from V and 0 bases from J, leaving 8 bases between. The CDR3: CASSLLVSSGNTIYF. CDR3 nucleotides: TGTGCCAGCAGTTTACTAGTGAGCTCTGGAAACACCATATATTTT.

The rearrangement links TRBV19 to TRBJ2-7; 8 nucleotides align to TRBD2. The CDR3 length is 14 residues. Germline lookup yields CDR1 LNHDA and CDR2 SQIVND (reference sequence). The CDR3 bases are TGTGGGGGGGCTGGGCGGGAGGTCTGGATGGAGCAGTACTTC. It is translated as CGGAGREVWMEQYF. Filled out from reference TRBV19 and TRBJ2-7, the complete variable domain reads DGGITQSPKYLFRKEGQNVTLSCEQNLNHDAMYWYRQDPGQGLRLIYYSQIVNDFQKGDIAEGYSVSREKKESFPLTVTSAQKNPTAFYLCGGAGREVWMEQYFGPGTRLTVT.

The chain has TRBV27 and TRBJ2-1; the D gene is possibly TRBD1 (6 bases). The CDR3 covers 16 residues. V lost 8 bases and J 0 bases, leaving 17 bases between the germline ends. Germline V gene sequence: CDR1 MNHEY, CDR2 SMNVEV (reference sequence). The CDR3 nucleotides read TGTGCCAGCTCACCCATCGACAGGTCCTCCTACAATGAGCAGTTCTTC. Encoded protein: CASSPIDRSSYNEQFF.

The chain uses TRBV13 and TRBJ2-5, with 8 nucleotides matching TRBD1. V shed 8 bases, J shed 4 bases, and the junction held 9 bases outside the gene matches. Germline V lookup: CDR1 PRHDT, CDR2 FYEKMQ (reference sequence). The CDR3 sequence is 14 residues long. The DNA of the CDR3 is TGTGCCAGCCGCCTGACAGGGGCAGCAGAGACCCAGTACTTC. This translates into CASRLTGAAETQYF.

V and J are TRBV6-1 and TRBJ2-7; 8 bases agree with TRBD1. Germline V lookup: CDR1 MNHNS, CDR2 SASEGT. The V segment lost 3 bases and the J segment 7 bases; nucleotides outside the gene matches: 11. This CDR3 is 15 amino acids long. This chain's CDR3 is CASSEYRGFSGEQYF. For the CDR3, the DNA is TGTGCCAGCAGTGAGTACAGGGGGTTCTCGGGTGAGCAGTACTTC.

J is TRBJ2-4 and V is TRBV28, with 7 bases aligning to TRBD2. This CDR3 has 16 residues. With 3 bases clipped from V and 6 bases from J, the junction kept 11 bases outside the gene matches. Germline V gene data show CDR1 as MDHEN and CDR2 as SYDVKM. CDR3 nucleotide sequence: TGTGCCAGCAGTTTTTACCGCGGGAGAGAGGGAAACATTCAGTACTTC. Protein: CASSFYRGREGNIQYF.